This TCR beta chain was documented in a study of cytomegalovirus exposure and HLA in healthy donors. Study results and caveats: Most likely, a cluster of highly shared sequence variants arose as a sequencing artifact. About 180 TCR beta chains were listed as cytomegalovirus-associated. TCR beta V segments were, for the most part, productive about 87% or about 30% of the time in an earlier analysis.

PCR used 60 Vbeta primers and 13 Jbeta primers. The table came from immunoSEQ multiplex PCR; TCRdb's copy has only in-frame clones and leaves some out. The sample shows over 130,000 clones, approximately 83% of them seen only once. The CDR3 spans 15 residues. Germline loops: CDR1 MDHEN, CDR2 SYDVKM. V was pared by 3 bases and J by 4 bases, with 6 bases of the junction left unmatched. In the case of this clone: The antigen is not known.

This chain links TRBV28 with TRBJ2-3, with TRBD2 matching over 8 bases. Sequencing was performed on PBMCs. The sequence came from a male donor in good health and CMV-seronegative. CDR3 sequence reads: CASSFPAGGADTQYF. In DNA, the CDR3 is TGTGCCAGCAGTTTCCCTGCGGGAGGCGCAGATACGCAGTATTTT.